The T cell receptor (beta chain) described here comes from a study of regulatory T cells in long-lasting Graves disease. Overall study results and limits: TRBV28 was favored in persistent disease, as were TRBJ1-2 and TRBJ2-5. Thyroid tissue was not studied; only peripheral blood was.

The time point: newly diagnosed GD, antithyroid drugs for less than 3 months. Isolated PBMC RNA provided the starting material for the TCR library. For TCR beta, libraries came from iRepertoire HTBI primers and Arm-PCR of CDR3 regions. TCRdb used MiXCR to reprocess the multiplex PCR reads, holding one entry per CDR3 protein. There are about 540,000 distinct CDR3 sequences in the sample; roughly 13% occur only once, and 8.5% to 10% lies in the top ten. V lost 3 bases to trimming and J lost 4 bases, with 12 bases between them. The germline V gene has CDR1 SGHAT and CDR2 FQNNGV. The CDR3 extends over 14 amino acids. The sample holds many counts of this clonotype. Antigen: not known. This sample was shared with a second study, whose subject was T cells in Graves' hyperthyroidism and ophthalmopathy. This second study says: A median about 6.5 months before onset, the model predicted ophthalmopathy.

The sample consisted of peripheral blood mononuclear cells (PBMCs), taken at new diagnosis, from a patient treated with antithyroid drugs. The chain combines TRBV11-2 with TRBJ1-1; D unresolved. The sequence derives from a man aged 25-45 years with Graves disease. CDR3: CASSLGGMGTEAFF. CDR3 in DNA: TGTGCCAGCAGCTTGGGAGGCATGGGCACTGAAGCTTTCTTT.